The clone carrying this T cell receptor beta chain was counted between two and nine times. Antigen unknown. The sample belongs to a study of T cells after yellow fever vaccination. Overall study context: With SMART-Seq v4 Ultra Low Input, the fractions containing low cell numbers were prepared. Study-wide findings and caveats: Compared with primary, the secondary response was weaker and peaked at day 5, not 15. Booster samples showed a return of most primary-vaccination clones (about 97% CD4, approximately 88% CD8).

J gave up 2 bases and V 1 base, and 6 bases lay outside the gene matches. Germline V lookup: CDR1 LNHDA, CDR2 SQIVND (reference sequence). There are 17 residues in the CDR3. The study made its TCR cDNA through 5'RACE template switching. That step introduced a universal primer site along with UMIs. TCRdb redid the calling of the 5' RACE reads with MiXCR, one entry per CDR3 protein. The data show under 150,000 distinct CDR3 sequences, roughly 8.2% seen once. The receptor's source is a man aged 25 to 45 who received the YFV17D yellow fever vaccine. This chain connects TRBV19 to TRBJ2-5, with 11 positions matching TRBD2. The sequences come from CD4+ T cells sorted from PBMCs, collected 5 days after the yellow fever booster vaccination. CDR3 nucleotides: TGTGCCAGTAGTATAGGCCTACTAGCGGGAGTGCAAGAGACCCAGTACTTC. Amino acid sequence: CASSIGLLAGVQETQYF.